These 30 T cell receptor beta chains were sequenced from one sample in a study of T cell repertoires in cytomegalovirus infection. TCRdb ran MiXCR on the reads and lists one entry per CDR3 protein. The table has around 300,000 distinct CDR3 sequences, roughly 9.5% seen once; the top ten hold about 3.9%. Sequencing was done on a sample of PBMCs. These TCRs come from a human donor in good health (CMV status not recorded). Some clones in this sample may be carry-over from other donors' samples.

This clonotype has a handful of counts. V usage is TRBV27 and J usage is TRBJ2-3, with D unresolved. The CDR3 loop spans 11 amino acids. Germline V lookup: CDR1 MNHEY, CDR2 SMNVEV (reference sequence). V lost 8 bases and J 8 bases, leaving 11 bases between the germline ends. CDR3 bases: TGTGCCAGCCATGGACCCCTTACGCAGTATTTT. Protein sequence: CASHGPLTQYF.

The chain couples TRBV27 to TRBJ2-7; D ambiguous. CDR3 length equals 13 residues. Germline V lookup: CDR1 MNHEY, CDR2 SMNVEV (reference sequence). The V gene lost 8 bases and the J gene lost 5 bases, with 16 bases spanning the gap. The CDR3, as DNA: TGTGCCAGCGGGCCGGGCCTCCGCCACGAGCAGTACTTC. It encodes CASGPGLRHEQYF.

This clonotype was seen a handful of times. The CDR3 loop is CASSAGTSGVEFRSDTQYF. DNA for the CDR3: TGTGCCAGCAGTGCCGGGACTAGCGGGGTTGAATTCCGGTCAGATACGCAGTATTTT. The chain is built from TRBV6-5 and TRBJ2-3; 13 bases fit TRBD2. The CDR3 loop spans 19 amino acids. The trim removed 5 bases at V and 4 bases at J, leaving 15 bases unmatched. CDR1 is MNHEY and CDR2 is SVGAGI in the germline V gene.

This clonotype was picked up many times. The rearrangement joins TRBV20-1 to TRBJ1-1; tentatively, D is TRBD1 (6 bases). CDR1 and CDR2 from the germline V gene are DFQATT and SNEGSKA (reference sequence). The V end was cut by 4 bases, the J end by 1 base, with 10 bases between. CDR3 length: 13 amino acids. CDR3 region: CSAKDRSNTEAFF. Here the CDR3 DNA reads TGCAGTGCTAAAGACAGGTCGAACACTGAAGCTTTCTTT.

This clonotype was detected a few times. The rearrangement uses TRBV12-3 or TRBV12-4 and TRBJ1-1; maybe TRBD1 (6 bases). V was trimmed by 6 bases and J by 0 bases, leaving 14 bases between them. This CDR3 is built from 15 residues. This chain's CDR3 is CASSIKQGMNTEAFF. The CDR3 DNA follows: TGTGCCAGCAGCATAAAACAGGGCATGAACACTGAAGCTTTCTTT.

This clonotype occurred a few times. The chain is built from TRBV28 and TRBJ2-5, with 8 bases identical to TRBD2. The CDR3 contains 16 residues. After removal of 5 bases from V and 5 bases from J, the junction contained 13 bases not matched to a gene. Germline V gene data show CDR1 as MDHEN and CDR2 as SYDVKM. CDR3 in amino acids: CASSPGGAGVRETQYF. The CDR3 DNA follows: TGTGCCAGCAGTCCGGGGGGAGCGGGAGTCCGGGAGACCCAGTACTTC.

This clonotype has at least ten counts. The chain recombines TRBV27 with TRBJ1-2; D may be TRBD1 (5 bases). This CDR3 is 15 amino acids long. Trimming cost V 3 bases and J 2 bases, with 13 bases left between them. Germline CDR1 reads MNHEY; CDR2 reads SMNVEV (reference sequence). The CDR3 DNA follows: TGTGCCAGCAGTTTCAGTGGGCAGGGAAACTATGGCTACACCTTC. This translates into CASSFSGQGNYGYTF.

This clonotype was found many times. CDR3: CASSPAGRAGDTIYF. The CDR3 coding sequence is TGCGCCAGCAGCCCCGCCGGGCGGGCGGGAGACACCATATATTTT. The genes are TRBV4-3 and TRBJ1-3; D is unresolved. Germline assignment: CDR1 LGHNA and CDR2 YSLEER. CDR3 length equals 15 residues. V lost 4 bases to trimming and J lost 8 bases, with 18 bases between them.

The gene calls are TRBV7-6 and TRBJ1-3; unclear D gene. Trimming shortened V by 4 bases and J by 0 bases, and 19 bases separated the two germline ends. The CDR3 extends over 18 amino acids. In germline, CDR1 is SGHVS, CDR2 FNYEAQ. CDR3 in amino acids: CASSSRRALEVSGNTIYF. For the CDR3, the DNA is TGTGCCAGCAGCTCGCGGCGAGCCTTGGAGGTCTCTGGAAACACCATATATTTT.

This clonotype has at least ten counts. The CDR3 DNA is TGTGCCACTGGACAGGTGACCCCCTCCTACGAGCAGTACTTC. It is translated as CATGQVTPSYEQYF. The gene calls are TRBV6-6 and TRBJ2-7; 7 bases agree with TRBD1. The germline gives CDR1 MNHNY, CDR2 SVGAGI (reference sequence). The CDR3 has 14 residues. V shed 10 bases and J 0 bases; nucleotides not matched to a gene: 9.

This clonotype was counted at least ten times. The chain has TRBV6-2 or TRBV6-3 and TRBJ2-1; D not certain. The CDR3 covers 16 residues. CDR1 is MNHEY and CDR2 is SVGEGT in the germline V gene. Trimming took off 2 bases at V and 4 bases at J, with 15 bases between the two ends. CDR3 amino acids: CASSYGPLWEYNEQFF. CDR3 coding DNA: TGTGCCAGCAGTTACGGTCCTCTTTGGGAATACAATGAGCAGTTCTTC.

This clonotype has a count of ten or more. CDR3 sequence (DNA): TGTGCCAGCAGCTTAGAGCATGGCGGGAGGGCAAGGGAGACCCAGTACTTC. Protein product: CASSLEHGGRARETQYF. The chain employs TRBV7-2 and TRBJ2-5, with TRBD2 matching over 9 bases. Germline CDR1 and CDR2: SGHTA and FQGNSA. J gave up 5 bases and V 1 base, and 11 bases lay outside the gene matches. This CDR3 is built from 17 residues.

The sample holds a few counts of this clonotype. CDR3 region: CASGSSSGRAYEQYF. In DNA, the CDR3 is TGTGCCAGCGGATCTTCTAGCGGGAGGGCCTACGAGCAGTACTTC. The chain carries TRBV6-2 or TRBV6-3 and TRBJ2-7; 12 bases fit TRBD2. Germline assignment: CDR1 MNHEY and CDR2 SVGEGT. The CDR3 has 15 amino acids. V shed 8 bases and J 2 bases; nucleotides not matched to a gene: 7.

CDR3 bases: TGCAGTGCCCCCCCTAGCGGGAGATTGGGCACCGGGGAGCTGTTTTTT. Protein: CSAPPSGRLGTGELFF. V is TRBV20-1 and J is TRBJ2-2, with TRBD2 identical over 10 bases. Trimming removed 6 bases from V and 4 bases from J; junction bases left unmatched: 11. The CDR3 sequence is 16 residues long. The germline gives CDR1 DFQATT, CDR2 SNEGSKA (reference sequence).

This clonotype was picked up a small number of times. J is TRBJ2-5 and V is TRBV4-3, with D unresolved. Germline values: CDR1 LGHNA, CDR2 YSLEER. The CDR3 length is 16 residues. V was cut by 2 bases and J by 0 bases, with 13 bases left in between. In nucleotides, the CDR3 is TGCGCCAGCAGCCAACAGTCTGGAATGTACCAAGAGACCCAGTACTTC. It codes for CASSQQSGMYQETQYF.

This clonotype came up many times. The V and J genes are TRBV7-8 and TRBJ2-1, with 8 nucleotides matching TRBD1. Germline values: CDR1 SGHVS, CDR2 FQNEAQ. The CDR3 is made up of 15 amino acids. Germline trimming cut 6 bases from V and 8 bases from J; bases unmatched to any gene: 12. In DNA form, the CDR3 reads TGTGCCAGCAGGAAAGGGAGCGGACAGGGCCATGAGCAGTTCTTC. It yields the protein CASRKGSGQGHEQFF.

This clonotype was found many times. The chain links TRBV11-2 to TRBJ2-4; TRBD1 agrees at 9 bases. Unmatched junction bases numbered 5, after V lost 5 bases and J lost 0 bases. Germline V lookup: CDR1 SGHAT, CDR2 FQNNGV. CDR3 length: 16 amino acids. The CDR3 here is CASSPDRGGAKNIQYF. The DNA for the CDR3 is TGTGCCAGCAGCCCGGACAGGGGAGGAGCCAAAAACATTCAGTACTTC.

This clonotype has just a few counts. The CDR3 reads CASGFHSGRAFDEQFF. DNA for the CDR3: TGTGCTAGTGGTTTCCATAGCGGGAGGGCCTTCGATGAGCAGTTCTTC. The chain joins TRBV12-5 to TRBJ2-1, with 11 bases identical to TRBD2. The germline V gene has CDR1 LGHNT and CDR2 FRNRAP. V shed 3 bases and J 8 bases; nucleotides not matched to a gene: 9. CDR3 length equals 16 residues.

This clonotype has at least ten counts. The chain employs TRBV6-5 and TRBJ2-7, with D maybe TRBD2 (6 bases). The CDR3 sequence is 14 residues long. In germline, CDR1 is MNHEY, CDR2 SVGAGI. Trimming stripped 6 bases from V and 6 bases from J, with 18 bases between. Here the CDR3 reads CASRRDWAKSEQYF. In DNA form, the CDR3 reads TGTGCCAGCAGACGGGACTGGGCGAAGAGCGAGCAGTACTTC.

A few counts support this clonotype. This sequence joins TRBV28 and TRBJ1-4, with D unresolved. The CDR3 covers 15 residues. Trimming stripped 5 bases from V and 4 bases from J, with 14 bases between. CDR1 MDHEN and CDR2 SYDVKM come from the germline V gene. The CDR3 loop reads CASSTYTDYNEKLFF. The CDR3 nucleotides read TGTGCCAGCAGTACCTACACGGATTATAATGAAAAACTGTTTTTT.

The genes are TRBV19 and TRBJ1-5; no clear D. This CDR3 is 16 amino acids long. The V and J ends lost 6 bases and 0 bases respectively, with 15 bases between them. CDR1 LNHDA and CDR2 SQIVND come from the germline V gene (reference sequence). The chain's CDR3 is CASSNTTVYSNQPQHF. As DNA, the CDR3 is TGTGCCAGTAGCAACACGACGGTCTATAGCAATCAGCCCCAGCATTTT. Full variable domain (outside the CDR3, taken from reference TRBV19 and TRBJ1-5): DGGITQSPKYLFRKEGQNVTLSCEQNLNHDAMYWYRQDPGQGLRLIYYSQIVNDFQKGDIAEGYSVSREKKESFPLTVTSAQKNPTAFYLCASSNTTVYSNQPQHFGDGTRLSIL.

This clonotype was counted ten times or more. J is TRBJ2-7 and V is TRBV15; TRBD2 matches 7 bases. This CDR3 comprises 17 residues. Unmatched junction bases numbered 8, after V lost 0 bases and J lost 0 bases. Germline CDR1 and CDR2: LNHNV and YYDKDF (reference sequence). In nucleotides, the CDR3 is TGTGCCACCAGCAGAGATACTGTGGCGGGAGCCTCCTACGAGCAGTACTTC. Its translation: CATSRDTVAGASYEQYF.

The count of this clonotype is one. This chain links TRBV15 with TRBJ1-5; 7 positions agree with TRBD1. Trimming cost V 0 bases and J 0 bases; bases outside gene matches: 8. This CDR3 spans 18 amino acids. CDR1 LNHNV and CDR2 YYDKDF come from the germline V gene (reference sequence). CDR3 DNA sequence: TGTGCCACCAGCAGAGATCGGCGGGACAGCTATAGCAATCAGCCCCAGCATTTT. Protein product: CATSRDRRDSYSNQPQHF.

V is TRBV6-6 and J is TRBJ1-4; D uncertain. Trimming removed 2 bases from V and 4 bases from J, with 8 bases in between. This CDR3 contains 14 residues. Germline assignment: CDR1 MNHNY and CDR2 SVGAGI (reference sequence). The DNA for the CDR3 is TGTGCCAGCAGTTACAGGGCTAGTAATGAAAAACTGTTTTTT. Residues: CASSYRASNEKLFF.

This clonotype was counted many times. This chain connects TRBV2 to TRBJ1-1; perhaps TRBD1 as D (6 bases). CDR1 is SNHLY, CDR2 FYNNEI, per germline. V was pared by 7 bases and J by 8 bases, with 14 bases between. The CDR3 contains 12 residues. CDR3 in amino acids: CASTEGGREAFF. The CDR3 DNA follows: TGTGCCAGCACCGAAGGGGGGAGGGAAGCTTTCTTT.

There are many counts of this clonotype. The gene calls are TRBV12-3 or TRBV12-4 and TRBJ1-5, with D unclear. There are 14 residues in the CDR3. V lost 2 bases and J 5 bases, leaving 10 bases between the germline ends. The CDR3 here is CASSLSGPHQPQHF. The CDR3 DNA reads TGTGCCAGCAGTTTATCTGGGCCCCATCAGCCCCAGCATTTT.

This clonotype was observed a handful of times. The V call is TRBV4-2, the J call TRBJ2-5, with D perhaps assigned TRBD1 or TRBD2 (6 bases each). The germline gives CDR1 LGHNA, CDR2 YNFKEQ. Between the trimmed V and J ends, which lost 0 bases and 4 bases, there was a span of 9 bases. The CDR3 is 14 residues long. In DNA form, the CDR3 reads TGTGCCAGCAGCCAAGATGGAGGGGGAGAGACCCAGTACTTC. Translation: CASSQDGGGETQYF.

The rearrangement joins TRBV20-1 to TRBJ2-1; 9 positions match TRBD2. Per germline, CDR1 DFQATT and CDR2 SNEGSKA (reference sequence). This CDR3 region has 14 residues. V lost 2 bases to trimming and J lost 9 bases; unmatched junction nucleotides: 8. DNA for the CDR3: TGCAGTGCTAGACTAGCGGGGATTTTGGGTGAGCAGTTCTTC. This translates into CSARLAGILGEQFF.

This clonotype was seen many times. The gene calls are TRBV7-9 and TRBJ2-3; 9 bases are a match to TRBD1. V was pared by 6 bases and J by 4 bases, with 5 bases of the junction left unmatched. Per the germline V gene, CDR1 is SEHNR and CDR2 is FQNEAQ (reference sequence). The CDR3 extends over 14 amino acids. The CDR3 loop is CASRSGQGPDTQYF. The CDR3, as DNA: TGTGCCAGCAGATCGGGACAGGGACCAGATACGCAGTATTTT.

This clonotype was picked up a small number of times. The CDR3 sequence: CASTGLGGGSSYEQYF. In DNA, the CDR3 is TGTGCCAGCACGGGGCTTGGAGGCGGAAGCTCCTACGAGCAGTACTTC. This chain connects TRBV28 to TRBJ2-7, with D possibly being TRBD1 or TRBD2 (5 bases each). CDR1 and CDR2 (germline): MDHEN, SYDVKM. This CDR3 spans 16 amino acids. Trimming pared 7 bases from V and 0 bases from J, leaving 19 bases between.